This T cell receptor (beta chain) was sequenced for a study of T cells in Graves' hyperthyroidism and ophthalmopathy. In its sample, this clonotype was seen a few times. Exclusions: uncontrolled infection, other autoimmune disease, pregnancy, lactation. Each diagnosis was grounded in clinical symptoms, serum thyroxine and TRAb, thyroid ultrasound, and orbital computed tomography. CDR3 size: 14 residues. CDR1 and CDR2 from the germline V gene are SQVTM and ANQGSEA. Trimming removed 7 bases at V and 2 bases at J, with 17 bases between. The TCR beta CDR3 regions underwent amplification using RNA transcripts as the source. A set of HTBI primers served as the primers for a first-round RT-PCR of the TCR CDR3. One entry per CDR3 protein, called by TCRdb with MiXCR from the multiplex PCR reads. Of more than 300,000 distinct CDR3 sequences in the sample, 17% were seen once.

The J gene is TRBJ1-1, the V gene TRBV29-1; TRBD1 is a possible D gene (6 bases). Sample: blood. This clonotype was sampled from a woman in her 30s with Graves' hyperthyroidism that later progressed to Graves' ophthalmopathy. CDR3 residues: CSADGQPDNTEAFF. The CDR3 nucleotides read TGCAGCGCGGACGGACAGCCTGATAACACTGAAGCTTTCTTT.